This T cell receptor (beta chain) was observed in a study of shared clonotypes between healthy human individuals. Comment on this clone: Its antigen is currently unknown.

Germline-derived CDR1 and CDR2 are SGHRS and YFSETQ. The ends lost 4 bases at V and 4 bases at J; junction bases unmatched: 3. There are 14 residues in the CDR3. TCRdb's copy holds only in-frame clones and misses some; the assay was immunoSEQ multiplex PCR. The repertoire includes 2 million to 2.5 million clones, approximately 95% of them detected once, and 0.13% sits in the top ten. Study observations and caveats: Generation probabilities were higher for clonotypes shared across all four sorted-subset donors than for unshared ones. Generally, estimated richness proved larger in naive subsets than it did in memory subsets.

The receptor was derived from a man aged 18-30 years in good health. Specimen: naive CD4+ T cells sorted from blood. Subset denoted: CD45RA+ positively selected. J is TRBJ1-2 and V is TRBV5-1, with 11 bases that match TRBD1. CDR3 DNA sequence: TGCGCCAGCAGCCGGACAGGGGGCCCCTATGGCTACACCTTC. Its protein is CASSRTGGPYGYTF.